This TCR beta chain was identified in a study of blood T cell repertoires in COVID-19. The table came from immunoSEQ multiplex PCR; TCRdb's copy has only in-frame clones and leaves some out. The data contain roughly 430,000 clones, 70% to 90% of them singletons. The sequence came from a middle-aged woman with acute COVID-19. The sequenced sample consisted of PBMCs or T cells enriched from blood (not recorded which).

The CDR3 protein is CASSLSDSDYGYTF. The CDR3 DNA sequence: TGCGCCAGCAGCTTGTCAGACAGCGACTATGGCTACACCTTC. The V gene is TRBV5-1, the J gene TRBJ1-2, with D maybe TRBD1 (5 bases). Per the germline V gene, CDR1 is SGHRS and CDR2 is YFSETQ. Trimming stripped 1 base from V and 3 bases from J, with 10 bases between. The CDR3 extends over 14 amino acids.